This TCR beta chain comes out of a study of TIL therapy for anti-PD-1-resistant metastatic lung cancer. On the study more broadly: Median tumor PD-L1 proportion score was approximately 6.3%. Study-wide results and caveats: Treatment-naive, never-smoker and oncogene-addicted patients were overrepresented in this highly selected cohort.

As for time point: pre-treatment sample, taken before nivolumab and TIL therapy. Of note for this clone: The antigen is not known.

Sequencing used immunoSEQ v3. Sequencing depth was around 1.9 million read pairs for survey level, roughly 4.5-6 million for deep. The assay was immunoSEQ multiplex PCR, and TCRdb's table has in-frame clones only and misses some. The sample has tens of thousands of clones, 65% to 80% seen once. The CDR3 sequence is 17 residues long. Germline trimming cut 2 bases from V and 2 bases from J; bases unmatched to any gene: 10. The V gene's germline CDR1 is SEHNR and CDR2 FQNEAQ (reference sequence). The source was blood, collected at baseline. The chain carries TRBV7-9 and TRBJ2-7; 9 bases are a match to TRBD1. The receptor was isolated from a man between 65 and 85 years old with non-small cell lung cancer. CDR3 nucleotides: TGTGCCAGCAGCTTATTGGGCGGACAGGGGAAAACCTACGAGCAGTACTTC. It translates to CASSLLGGQGKTYEQYF.